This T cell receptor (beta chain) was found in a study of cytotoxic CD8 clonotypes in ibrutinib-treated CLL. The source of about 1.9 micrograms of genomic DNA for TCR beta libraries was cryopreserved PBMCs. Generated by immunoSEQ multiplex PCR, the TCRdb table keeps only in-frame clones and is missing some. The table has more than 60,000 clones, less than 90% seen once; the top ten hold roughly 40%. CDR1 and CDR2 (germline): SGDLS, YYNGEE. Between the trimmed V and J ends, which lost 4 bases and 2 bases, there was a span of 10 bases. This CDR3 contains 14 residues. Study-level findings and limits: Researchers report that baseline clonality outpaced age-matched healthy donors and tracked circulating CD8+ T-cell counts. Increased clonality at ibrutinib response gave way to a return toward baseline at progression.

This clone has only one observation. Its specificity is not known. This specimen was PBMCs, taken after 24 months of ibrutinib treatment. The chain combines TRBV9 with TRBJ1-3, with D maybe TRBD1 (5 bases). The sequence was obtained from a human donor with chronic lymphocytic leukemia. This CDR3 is CASSPQVAGNTIYF. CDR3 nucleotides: TGTGCCAGCAGCCCACAGGTCGCTGGAAACACCATATATTTT.